Below, 27 T cell receptor beta chains from the same sample are listed, as sequenced in a study of cytomegalovirus exposure and HLA in healthy donors. Only in-frame clones appear in the TCRdb table, and some are missing; sequencing was by immunoSEQ multiplex PCR. The sample yields about 240,000 clones, 86% seen once. Material: PBMCs. Receptors originate from a woman aged 30 to 39 in good health and CMV-seropositive.

This chain links TRBV4-1 with TRBJ1-1, with D possibly being TRBD1 (5 bases). This CDR3 has 15 residues. The V end was cut by 4 bases, the J end by 3 bases, with 15 bases between. The germline V gene encodes CDR1 MGHRA and CDR2 YSYEKL. The DNA for the CDR3 is TGCGCCAGCAGCCGAGGGACGGGGGGGGACACTGAAGCTTTCTTT. This translates into CASSRGTGGDTEAFF.

In its sample, this clone was seen once. This chain joins TRBV6-6 and TRBJ2-2; the D is unclear. The CDR3 has 12 amino acids. Deletions cut 2 bases from V and 5 bases from J, with 3 bases between. CDR1 is MNHNY, CDR2 SVGAGI, per germline (reference sequence). As DNA, the CDR3 is TGTGCCAGCAGTTACGAGACCGGGGAGCTGTTTTTT. As protein: CASSYETGELFF.

The rearrangement joins TRBV30 to TRBJ1-3; 8 bases match TRBD1. There are 15 residues in the CDR3. Germline assignment: CDR1 GTSNPN and CDR2 SVGIG (reference sequence). The V gene end was trimmed by 7 bases and the J gene end by 5 bases; junction bases not matched to a gene: 13. CDR3 nucleotide sequence: TGTGCCTCCACGGGACAGGTTATTTCGAGAAACACCATATATTTT. This sequence encodes CASTGQVISRNTIYF. Looking up the rest from reference TRBV30 and TRBJ1-3 gives the full variable domain: SQTIHQWPATLVQPVGSPLSLECTVEGTSNPNLYWYRQAAGRGLQLLFYSVGIGQISSEVPQNLSASRPQDRQFILSSKKLLLSDSGFYLCASTGQVISRNTIYFGEGSWLTVV.

The chain employs TRBV27 and TRBJ2-3, with 9 bases fitting TRBD2. V was clipped by 2 bases and J by 3 bases; unmatched bases: 12. The CDR3 contains 18 residues. The germline V gene encodes CDR1 MNHEY and CDR2 SMNVEV (reference sequence). The CDR3: CASSLSGRKVRNTDTQYF. The CDR3, as DNA: TGTGCCAGCAGTTTAAGCGGGAGGAAGGTGCGGAATACAGATACGCAGTATTTT.

The chain is built from TRBV27 and TRBJ1-2, with TRBD1 matching 9 bases. The germline V gene encodes CDR1 MNHEY and CDR2 SMNVEV (reference sequence). Trimming took 5 bases from V and 4 from J; bases not matched to a gene: 8. This CDR3 contains 15 residues. DNA of the CDR3: TGTGCCAGCAGTACCGGGACAGGGAGGTCCTATGGCTACACCTTC. Protein sequence: CASSTGTGRSYGYTF.

The rearrangement links TRBV11-3 to TRBJ1-1, with TRBD1 matching over 12 bases. Germline values: CDR1 SGHNT, CDR2 YENEEA. CDR3 length equals 18 residues. V was clipped by 6 bases and J by 5 bases; unmatched bases: 16. The CDR3 DNA is TGTGCCAGCAGGCCTTACAACCGGGACAGGGGGCTAGGGACTGAAGCTTTCTTT. Amino acid sequence: CASRPYNRDRGLGTEAFF.

The V and J genes are TRBV6-5 and TRBJ2-7; a weak D match, TRBD1 (6 bases). The CDR3 extends over 13 amino acids. V was clipped by 0 bases and J by 6 bases, with 9 bases between them. The germline CDR1 and CDR2 sequences are MNHEY and SVGAGI. The DNA of the CDR3 is TGTGCCAGCAGTTACTCGGGGGCAGCCGAGCAGTACTTC. Translation gives CASSYSGAAEQYF.

The chain combines TRBV5-8 with TRBJ1-5, with D possibly being TRBD1 (5 bases). The germline V gene encodes CDR1 SGHTS and CDR2 YDEGEE. The V gene lost 1 base and the J gene lost 3 bases, with 11 bases spanning the gap. This CDR3 has 15 amino acids. CDR3 amino acids: CASSLRSTDNQPQHF. DNA of the CDR3: TGTGCCAGCAGCTTGCGTTCGACAGACAATCAGCCCCAGCATTTT. The whole variable domain, filled in from reference TRBV5-8 and TRBJ1-5, reads EAGVTQSPTHLIKTRGQQATLRCSPISGHTSVYWYQQALGLGLQFLLWYDEGEERNRGNFPPRFSGRQFPNYSSELNVNALELEDSALYLCASSLRSTDNQPQHFGDGTRLSIL.

The genes are TRBV29-1 and TRBJ1-1, with 7 bases lining up with TRBD1. This CDR3 is 14 amino acids long. CDR1 and CDR2 from the germline V gene are SQVTM and ANQGSEA. Losses at the gene ends were 7 bases for V and 0 bases for J; bases not matched to a gene: 8. The CDR3 sequence is CSDLSDRLNTEAFF. DNA for the CDR3: TGCAGCGACCTCTCGGACAGGTTGAACACTGAAGCTTTCTTT.

The CDR3 here is CASSRSATNEKLFF. In DNA, the CDR3 is TGTGCCAGCAGCCGCTCGGCAACTAATGAAAAACTGTTTTTT. The chain uses TRBV7-2 and TRBJ1-4; D is uncertain. The CDR3 spans 14 residues. Germline-derived CDR1 and CDR2 are SGHTA and FQGNSA. With 5 bases removed from V and 0 bases from J, the gap between germline ends came to 7 bases.

V usage is TRBV28 and J usage is TRBJ2-5, with D possibly matching TRBD2 (5 bases). Trimming removed 0 bases at V and 5 bases at J, with 7 bases between. Germline CDR1 MDHEN, CDR2 SYDVKM. The CDR3 is 13 amino acids. CDR3 DNA sequence: TGTGCCAGCAGTTTATGGGTAGCGGAGACCCAGTACTTC. Amino acid sequence: CASSLWVAETQYF.

The chain employs TRBV5-1 and TRBJ2-3, with TRBD1 matching over 8 bases. Germline lookup yields CDR1 SGHRS and CDR2 YFSETQ. The CDR3 is made up of 18 amino acids. Trimming removed 0 bases from V and 0 bases from J; junction bases left unmatched: 9. CDR3 protein: CASSLGEYRGISTDTQYF. For the CDR3, the DNA is TGCGCCAGCAGCTTGGGAGAATACAGGGGGATTAGCACAGATACGCAGTATTTT.

A single count supports this clone. V usage is TRBV28 and J usage is TRBJ2-3; D perhaps matches TRBD1 (6 bases). CDR1 is MDHEN, CDR2 SYDVKM, per germline. The germline V and J ends were trimmed by 1 base and 2 bases, with 22 bases remaining between them. This CDR3 is 19 amino acids long. CDR3 nucleotide sequence: TGTGCCAGCAGTTTATTCCTTGCCCCTGGACAGTTAGCCACAGATACGCAGTATTTT. Amino acids: CASSLFLAPGQLATDTQYF. Together with reference TRBV28 and TRBJ2-3, the CDR3 gives the full variable domain: DVKVTQSSRYLVKRTGEKVFLECVQDMDHENMFWYRQDPGLGLRLIYFSYDVKMKEKGDIPEGYSVSREKKERFSLILESASTNQTSMYLCASSLFLAPGQLATDTQYFGPGTRLTVL.

This chain links TRBV7-9 with TRBJ1-1, with D hard to call. Trimming removed 1 base at V and 5 bases at J, with 11 bases between. The CDR3 spans 14 residues. Germline V gives CDR1 SEHNR, CDR2 FQNEAQ (reference sequence). In DNA form, the CDR3 reads TGTGCCAGCAGCTTAGTAAGGGAGAGGACTGAAGCTTTCTTT. Encoded protein: CASSLVRERTEAFF.

CDR3 loop: CASSEAPTSGGTQYF. The CDR3 DNA reads TGTGCCAGCAGTGAAGCGCCGACTAGCGGGGGTACCCAGTACTTC. This chain joins TRBV6-1 and TRBJ2-5; TRBD2 matches 12 bases. Germline CDR1 and CDR2: MNHNS and SASEGT. Trimming removed 0 bases from V and 8 bases from J; junction bases left unmatched: 4. The CDR3 has 15 amino acids.

The rearrangement uses TRBV11-2 and TRBJ1-2; 7 bases are a match to TRBD1. Germline values: CDR1 SGHAT, CDR2 FQNNGV. V trimming: 5 bases; J trimming: 0 bases; junction bases outside the gene matches: 6. The CDR3 is 15 residues long. For the CDR3, the DNA is TGTGCCAGCAGCCCGGACAGGCTTCCTAACTATGGCTACACCTTC. Residues: CASSPDRLPNYGYTF.

The V gene is TRBV4-2, the J gene TRBJ1-5, with TRBD1 matching 7 bases. The CDR3 contains 16 residues. With V trimmed by 0 bases and J by 6 bases, 8 bases remained unmatched. The germline V gene has CDR1 LGHNA and CDR2 YNFKEQ. The CDR3 sequence is CASSQEGDSVSQPQHF. Here the CDR3 DNA reads TGTGCCAGCAGCCAAGAAGGGGACAGTGTGAGTCAGCCCCAGCATTTT.

This rearrangement joins TRBV4-1 to TRBJ2-7, with D perhaps TRBD2 (5 bases). The CDR3 runs to 15 residues. The germline V gene has CDR1 MGHRA and CDR2 YSYEKL. V dropped 1 base and J dropped 7 bases, with 17 bases sitting between them. Here the CDR3 reads CASSQASGLPGEQYF. The CDR3 region has the DNA TGCGCCAGCAGCCAAGCGAGCGGCCTCCCGGGAGAGCAGTACTTC.

The genes are TRBV6-1 and TRBJ1-5, with D possibly TRBD1 on 5 matching bases. The CDR3 length is 15 residues. Trimming left V 7 bases short and J 1 base short, with 14 bases between. Germline lookup yields CDR1 MNHNS and CDR2 SASEGT. CDR3 residues: CASIQWQGSNQPQHF. CDR3 coding DNA: TGTGCCAGCATTCAGTGGCAGGGAAGCAATCAGCCCCAGCATTTT.

This chain connects TRBV2 to TRBJ2-7; D may be TRBD1 (8 bases). Germline V gene sequence: CDR1 SNHLY, CDR2 FYNNEI. The CDR3 is 19 residues long. Trimming removed 2 bases from V and 2 bases from J, with 25 bases in between. Here the CDR3 reads CASSETDRGGILVPYEQYF. CDR3 bases: TGTGCCAGCAGTGAAACCGACAGGGGAGGGATTCTGGTCCCCTACGAGCAGTACTTC. The full variable domain, completed using reference TRBV2 and TRBJ2-7, is EPEVTQTPSHQVTQMGQEVILRCVPISNHLYFYWYRQILGQKVEFLVSFYNNEISEKSEIFDDQFSVERPDGSNFTLKIRSTKLEDSAMYFCASSETDRGGILVPYEQYFGPGTRLTVT.

This rearrangement joins TRBV5-1 to TRBJ2-1, with D possibly being TRBD2 (7 bases). Trimming pared 0 bases from V and 4 bases from J, leaving 14 bases between. Germline V CDR1 and CDR2: SGHRS, YFSETQ. This CDR3 has 16 amino acids. Written as DNA, the CDR3 is TGCGCCAGCAGCTTGGGAGGGAGCGGGACATACAATGAGCAGTTCTTC. This translates into CASSLGGSGTYNEQFF.

V is TRBV5-1 and J is TRBJ2-5; 7 bases align to TRBD1. The CDR3 covers 15 residues. The germline CDR1 and CDR2 sequences are SGHRS and YFSETQ. V lost 2 bases to trimming and J lost 4 bases; unmatched junction nucleotides: 8. CDR3 loop: CASSLLGGEGETQYF. In DNA form, the CDR3 reads TGCGCCAGCAGCTTACTAGGGGGCGAGGGAGAGACCCAGTACTTC.

The chain joins TRBV5-6 to TRBJ2-5; 10 nucleotides match TRBD1. The CDR3 contains 14 residues. The germline gives CDR1 SGHDT, CDR2 YYEEEE. The V segment lost 3 bases and the J segment 4 bases; nucleotides outside the gene matches: 3. As DNA, the CDR3 is TGTGCCAGCAGCTCGACAGGGGGCAGAGAGACCCAGTACTTC. It is translated as CASSSTGGRETQYF.

The chain links TRBV19 to TRBJ1-1; D is perhaps TRBD1 (5 bases). The CDR3 contains 14 residues. Germline assignment: CDR1 LNHDA and CDR2 SQIVND (reference sequence). V was pared by 2 bases and J by 0 bases, with 7 bases between. CDR3 loop: CASSIQTVNTEAFF. The CDR3 coding sequence is TGTGCCAGTAGTATACAGACAGTGAACACTGAAGCTTTCTTT.

This clone was recorded once. This chain links TRBV4-2 with TRBJ2-6; possible D gene TRBD1, 5 bases. Trimming pared 4 bases from V and 0 bases from J, leaving 7 bases between. Germline CDR1 reads LGHNA; CDR2 reads YNFKEQ. CDR3 length: 15 amino acids. In DNA form, the CDR3 reads TGTGCCAGCAGCCCCAGGGACTCTGGGGCCAACGTCCTGACTTTC. Amino acids: CASSPRDSGANVLTF.

The J gene is TRBJ2-2, the V gene TRBV28, with a weak D call TRBD1 (6 bases). This CDR3 contains 16 residues. Per the germline V gene, CDR1 is MDHEN and CDR2 is SYDVKM. V was trimmed by 7 bases and J by 5 bases, leaving 20 bases between them. The CDR3 nucleotides are TGTGCCAGCAACGTAGATCGGACAGTTATTACCGGGGAGCTGTTTTTT. Amino acid sequence: CASNVDRTVITGELFF.

The chain has TRBV19 and TRBJ1-5; tentatively, D is TRBD1 (5 bases). The V end lost 5 bases, the J end lost 3 bases, and 14 bases lay between the germline ends. Germline V gene sequence: CDR1 LNHDA, CDR2 SQIVND (reference sequence). This CDR3 region has 15 residues. The CDR3 DNA reads TGTGCCAGTAGTGTTGGGGGGAGTTCCAATCAGCCCCAGCATTTT. Protein sequence: CASSVGGSSNQPQHF.